The present T cell receptor beta chain was sequenced within a study of identical twins. V was trimmed by 5 bases and J by 1 base, leaving 6 bases between them. The CDR3 loop spans 14 amino acids. A universal primer site was created by template switching, with the cDNA bearing unique molecular identifiers. One entry per CDR3 protein results from TCRdb running MiXCR on the 5' RACE reads. This sample has 400,000 to 550,000 distinct CDR3 sequences, with roughly 26% found just once. Findings and caveats of the study: Modeled out-of-frame TCR alpha sharing in monozygotic twins fell below observed levels.

A few counts support this clonotype. The antigen is undetermined. A further study also used this sample, focusing on T cells expressing NK-cell markers. That work states: Unclear, still, was the HCMV specificity of the expanded NKG2C+ T cell clones.

The rearrangement links TRBV12-3 or TRBV12-4 to TRBJ1-6; D is ambiguous. The sample consisted of CD4+ T cells sorted from blood. The TCR comes from a woman aged 18-29 years in good health. This CDR3 reads CASSPQSYNSPLHF. The CDR3 region has the DNA TGTGCCAGCAGTCCCCAGTCCTATAATTCACCCCTCCACTTT.